This section outlines one TCR beta chain sequence together with its context. This sample stems from a study of cytotoxic CD8 clonotypes in ibrutinib-treated CLL. Study details: Samples averaged about 260,000 productive templates and roughly 86,000 productive rearrangements.

Trimming removed 6 bases from V and 4 bases from J; junction bases left unmatched: 7. This CDR3 has 14 residues. Germline V CDR1 and CDR2: MNHEY, SVGAGI. Measured with immunoSEQ multiplex PCR; TCRdb has only the in-frame clones, and not every one. This sample yields 40,000 or so clones, of which about half are seen a single time; about 20% belongs to the top ten. V and J are TRBV6-5 and TRBJ1-1, with 8 bases aligning to TRBD1. The sample consisted of PBMCs, taken before ibrutinib treatment. The sequence came from a human donor with chronic lymphocytic leukemia. The CDR3 DNA sequence: TGTGCCAGCAGCCGGACAGGGCTCGGCACTGAAGCTTTCTTT. Its translation is CASSRTGLGTEAFF.